Below are 3 T cell receptor beta chains sequenced from a single sample in a study of blood T cell repertoires in COVID-19. The method was immunoSEQ multiplex PCR; TCRdb's version includes in-frame clones alone and lacks a portion of them. The data hold about 240,000 clones, with around 81% observed a single time. Sequencing used peripheral blood. These receptors were obtained from a woman of 80 years or more with COVID-19, enrolled during active disease.

The V gene is TRBV5-1, the J gene TRBJ1-5, with a tentative D call TRBD1 (6 bases). The CDR3 spans 15 residues. V shed 0 bases and J shed 7 bases, with 14 bases lying between them. Germline V gene sequence: CDR1 SGHRS, CDR2 YFSETQ. The CDR3 loop reads CASSLAGGGGQPQHF. The CDR3 coding sequence is TGCGCCAGCAGCTTGGCTGGAGGGGGGGGGCAGCCCCAGCATTTT.

The chain couples TRBV6-6 to TRBJ1-1, with D perhaps matching TRBD1 (6 bases). CDR1 and CDR2 from the germline V gene are MNHNY and SVGAGI (reference sequence). V shed 5 bases and J shed 4 bases, with 14 bases lying between them. The CDR3 length is 14 residues. In DNA form, the CDR3 reads TGTGCCAGCAGTCACCGACAGGCAGGCACTGAAGCTTTCTTT. Residues: CASSHRQAGTEAFF.

The chain carries TRBV20-1 and TRBJ1-2; TRBD1 agrees at 9 bases. Trimming cost V 3 bases and J 3 bases; bases outside gene matches: 5. The CDR3 has 14 residues. The germline CDR1 and CDR2 sequences are DFQATT and SNEGSKA (reference sequence). Here the CDR3 DNA reads TGCAGTGCTAGTACAGGGGGCCGGGACTATGGCTACACCTTC. Protein sequence: CSASTGGRDYGYTF.